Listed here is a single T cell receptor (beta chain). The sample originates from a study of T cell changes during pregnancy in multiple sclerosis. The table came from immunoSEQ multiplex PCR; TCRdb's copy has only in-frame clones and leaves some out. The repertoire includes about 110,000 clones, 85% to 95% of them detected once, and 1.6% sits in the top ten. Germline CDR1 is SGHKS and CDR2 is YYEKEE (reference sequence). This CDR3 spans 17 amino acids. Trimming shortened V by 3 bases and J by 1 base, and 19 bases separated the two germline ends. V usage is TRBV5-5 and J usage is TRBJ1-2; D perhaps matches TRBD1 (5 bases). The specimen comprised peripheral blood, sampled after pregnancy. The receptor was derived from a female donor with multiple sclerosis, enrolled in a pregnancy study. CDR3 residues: CASSSKTQDRDNYGYTF. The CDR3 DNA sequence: TGTGCCAGCAGCTCTAAGACTCAAGACAGAGATAACTATGGCTACACCTTC.